The 32 T cell receptor beta chains reported below all come from one sample, sequenced in a study of blood T cell repertoires in COVID-19. Only in-frame clones appear in the TCRdb table, and some are missing; sequencing was by immunoSEQ multiplex PCR. The profile shows more than 85,000 clones, 88% of them singletons. The specimen was peripheral blood. The source of these receptors is a woman between 50 and 59 years old with acute or convalescent COVID-19.

The chain links TRBV6-5 to TRBJ1-5; D remains unclear. V was cut by 4 bases and J by 2 bases, with 12 bases left in between. The CDR3 runs to 15 residues. Germline CDR1 MNHEY, CDR2 SVGAGI. The chain's CDR3 is CASSSHRLGNQPQHF. In nucleotides, the CDR3 is TGTGCCAGCAGTTCCCACAGATTGGGCAATCAGCCCCAGCATTTT.

The genes are TRBV7-8 and TRBJ2-5, with D possibly matching TRBD2 (6 bases). V was cut by 5 bases and J by 4 bases, with 11 bases left in between. The V gene's germline CDR1 is SGHVS and CDR2 FQNEAQ. This CDR3 region has 13 residues. The CDR3 region is CASSLGGGETQYF. DNA of the CDR3: TGTGCCAGCAGCCTGGGAGGCGGAGAGACCCAGTACTTC. The variable domain in full, completed from reference TRBV7-8 and TRBJ2-5, reads GAGVSQSPRYKVAKRGQDVALRCDPISGHVSLFWYQQALGQGPEFLTYFQNEAQLDKSGLPSDRFFAERPEGSVSTLKIQRTQQEDSAVYLCASSLGGGETQYFGPGTRLLVL.

The chain has TRBV29-1 and TRBJ2-5; 8 bases align to TRBD2. CDR1 and CDR2 (germline): SQVTM, ANQGSEA. This CDR3 comprises 13 residues. The CDR3: CRFSGGGGETQYF. The CDR3 DNA sequence: TGCAGATTTTCGGGAGGGGGAGGAGAGACCCAGTACTTC.

The chain combines TRBV3-1 (or the pseudogene TRBV3-2) with TRBJ1-1; TRBD1 matches at 10 bases. The CDR3 extends over 15 amino acids. V lost 7 bases to trimming and J lost 4 bases; unmatched junction nucleotides: 9. CDR1 and CDR2 (germline): LGHDT, YNNKEL (reference sequence). CDR3 in amino acids: CASKARDRGSTEAFF. The DNA of the CDR3 is TGTGCCAGCAAGGCCAGGGACAGGGGAAGCACTGAAGCTTTCTTT.

CDR3 amino acids: CASSSLRNEQFF. The CDR3, as DNA: TGTGCCAGCAGCTCACTGAGGAATGAGCAGTTCTTC. V usage is TRBV7-6 and J usage is TRBJ2-1; unclear D gene. Per germline, CDR1 SGHVS and CDR2 FNYEAQ. There are 12 residues in the CDR3. Deletions cut 4 bases from V and 7 bases from J, with 8 bases between.

The chain is built from TRBV9 and TRBJ2-7, with D perhaps matching TRBD1 (6 bases). The CDR3 extends over 15 amino acids. The ends were cut back, 0 bases at V and 5 bases at J, with 15 bases in the middle. Germline V CDR1 and CDR2: SGDLS, YYNGEE. CDR3 bases: TGTGCCAGCAGCGTAGCTAAACAGGGTGTTGACGAGCAGTACTTC. This gives the protein CASSVAKQGVDEQYF.

V and J are TRBV5-4 and TRBJ2-1; D perhaps matches TRBD1 (5 bases). V was clipped by 3 bases and J by 6 bases, with 10 bases between them. This CDR3 comprises 13 residues. Germline CDR1 SGHNT, CDR2 YYREEE (reference sequence). In nucleotides, the CDR3 is TGTGCCAGCAGCTCTGGGGCAGTCAATGAGCAGTTCTTC. Amino acids: CASSSGAVNEQFF.

V is TRBV21-1 and J is TRBJ2-3; the table's D call TRBD2 went unverified against the DNA. TRBV21-1 is noted as a pseudogene. The CDR3 sequence is 17 residues long. The CDR3 region has the DNA TGTGCCAGCAGCAAAAAAGGAGGGCGCAGGGACCCAGATACGCAGTATTTT. Translating gives CASSKKGGRRDPDTQYF.

V gene TRBV5-1 combines with J gene TRBJ2-1, with 9 bases matching TRBD1. CDR1 SGHRS and CDR2 YFSETQ come from the germline V gene. The length of the CDR3 is 15 residues. The V segment lost 0 bases and the J segment 5 bases; nucleotides outside the gene matches: 3. DNA of the CDR3: TGCGCCAGCAGCTTGGCAAACAGGGGGCACAATGAGCAGTTCTTC. It translates to CASSLANRGHNEQFF.

The chain recombines TRBV24-1 with TRBJ2-1, with 7 bases aligning to TRBD2. CDR1 KGHDR and CDR2 SFDVKD come from the germline V gene. The CDR3 has 15 residues. The V and J ends lost 3 bases and 2 bases, in that order; junction bases with no gene match: 3. In DNA, the CDR3 is TGTGCCACCAGTGATGGACTAGGGGCCTACAATGAGCAGTTCTTC. Its translation: CATSDGLGAYNEQFF.

The chain employs TRBV11-1 and TRBJ1-1; a weak D match, TRBD1 (5 bases). The CDR3 covers 14 residues. Per germline, CDR1 SGHAT and CDR2 FQDESV (reference sequence). The germline V and J ends were trimmed by 6 bases and 8 bases, with 19 bases remaining between them. This chain's CDR3 is CASSPGGRGLEAFF. The CDR3, as DNA: TGTGCCAGCAGTCCCGGGGGTAGGGGACTGGAAGCTTTCTTT.

CDR3 residues: CASIEGGHDGYTF. The DNA for the CDR3 is TGTGCCAGTATAGAGGGGGGGCACGATGGCTACACCTTC. V gene TRBV19 combines with J gene TRBJ1-2; TRBD1 is a possible D gene (6 bases). This CDR3 comprises 13 residues. V was shortened by 7 bases and J by 6 bases, with 15 bases between the two germline ends. Germline V gives CDR1 LNHDA, CDR2 SQIVND (reference sequence).

This chain uses TRBV3-1 (or the pseudogene TRBV3-2) with TRBJ2-1; TRBD2 aligns across 7 bases. There are 14 residues in the CDR3. V trimming: 1 base; J trimming: 7 bases; junction bases outside the gene matches: 4. The germline V gene encodes CDR1 LGHDT and CDR2 YNNKEL (reference sequence). The DNA for the CDR3 is TGTGCCAGCAGCCAAGCCGATAGCGGGAATGAGCAGTTCTTC. This translates into CASSQADSGNEQFF.

J is TRBJ2-2 and V is TRBV5-1, with 10 bases matching TRBD1. CDR1 SGHRS and CDR2 YFSETQ come from the germline V gene. The length of the CDR3 is 14 residues. Trimming cost V 6 bases and J 3 bases; bases outside gene matches: 2. The CDR3, as DNA: TGCGCCAGCAAAGGACAGGGGGACACCGGGGAGCTGTTTTTT. It specifies CASKGQGDTGELFF.

The sample holds a few counts of this clone. CDR3 amino acids: CASTRANVGAGTEAFF. CDR3 coding DNA: TGTGCCAGCACCCGCGCGAATGTGGGCGCGGGGACTGAAGCTTTCTTT. This chain uses TRBV3-1 (or the pseudogene TRBV3-2) with TRBJ1-1; D call uncertain. Trimming pared 7 bases from V and 5 bases from J, leaving 23 bases between. In germline, CDR1 is LGHDT, CDR2 YNNKEL (reference sequence). This CDR3 has 16 residues.

V and J are TRBV19 and TRBJ2-2; 8 bases are a match to TRBD1. CDR3 length equals 15 residues. Germline CDR1 LNHDA, CDR2 SQIVND (reference sequence). Losses at the gene ends were 5 bases for V and 5 bases for J; bases not matched to a gene: 7. CDR3 residues: CASSGGQVATGELFF. CDR3 in DNA: TGTGCCAGTAGTGGGGGACAGGTGGCGACCGGGGAGCTGTTTTTT.

This chain uses TRBV6-2 or TRBV6-3 with TRBJ2-3, with D perhaps TRBD2 (6 bases). Trimming shortened V by 2 bases and J by 2 bases, and 20 bases separated the two germline ends. CDR1 and CDR2 from the germline V gene are MNHEY and SVGEGT. The CDR3 has 18 amino acids. The CDR3 spells CASSYAQLLAATTDTQYF. CDR3 DNA: TGTGCCAGCAGTTACGCACAACTCTTAGCGGCAACCACAGATACGCAGTATTTT.

This rearrangement joins TRBV29-1 to TRBJ2-7; 12 positions agree with TRBD2. The J segment lost 4 bases and the V segment lost 1 base, leaving 2 bases of the junction unmatched. This CDR3 comprises 14 residues. Germline assignment: CDR1 SQVTM and CDR2 ANQGSEA. The CDR3, as DNA: TGCAGCGTTGAAGGGGGGACTAGCGGGTACGAGCAGTACTTC. Protein sequence: CSVEGGTSGYEQYF.

This chain joins TRBV4-1 and TRBJ2-1; maybe TRBD2 (7 bases). The CDR3 runs 15 residues. V lost 5 bases to trimming and J lost 4 bases, with 15 bases between them. The germline gives CDR1 MGHRA, CDR2 YSYEKL. The CDR3 region is CASSSEGGGYNEQFF. CDR3 nucleotides: TGCGCCAGCAGCTCGGAGGGGGGGGGATACAATGAGCAGTTCTTC.

As DNA, the CDR3 is TGTGCCATCAAGGTGACAGGCAGCTCCTACGAGCAGTACTTC. It codes for CAIKVTGSSYEQYF. The rearrangement uses TRBV10-3 and TRBJ2-7; the D gene is possibly TRBD1 (6 bases). Trimming stripped 7 bases from V and 0 bases from J, with 13 bases between. Germline CDR1 is ENHRY and CDR2 is SYGVKD. The CDR3 consists of 14 residues.

This chain joins TRBV27 and TRBJ2-3; TRBD2 is a possible D gene (5 bases). Trimming pared 7 bases from V and 5 bases from J, leaving 16 bases between. CDR1 MNHEY and CDR2 SMNVEV come from the germline V gene (reference sequence). The CDR3 sequence is 14 residues long. For the CDR3, the DNA is TGTGCCAGCAAACGCCGGGATCTGGGAGATACGCAGTATTTT. Encoded protein: CASKRRDLGDTQYF.

This chain connects TRBV2 to TRBJ2-1; the D is unclear. There are 15 residues in the CDR3. V was pared by 7 bases and J by 0 bases, with 13 bases between. Germline CDR1 is SNHLY and CDR2 is FYNNEI. The CDR3 DNA reads TGTGCCAGCAACTGGTTAAGAGGCTCCTACAATGAGCAGTTCTTC. Its translation: CASNWLRGSYNEQFF. The full variable domain, its missing parts supplied by reference TRBV2 and TRBJ2-1, is EPEVTQTPSHQVTQMGQEVILRCVPISNHLYFYWYRQILGQKVEFLVSFYNNEISEKSEIFDDQFSVERPDGSNFTLKIRSTKLEDSAMYFCASNWLRGSYNEQFFGPGTRLTVL.

The chain joins TRBV10-2 to TRBJ1-6; D possibly corresponds to TRBD1 (5 bases). The CDR3 has 14 residues. Germline V gene data show CDR1 as WSHSY and CDR2 as SAAADI. The V gene lost 2 bases and the J gene lost 7 bases, with 9 bases spanning the gap. In nucleotides, the CDR3 is TGCGCCAGCAGTGAGATGTCAGGGAATTCACCCCTCCACTTT. It specifies CASSEMSGNSPLHF.

The V and J genes are TRBV6-5 and TRBJ2-3, with no clear D. V was clipped by 0 bases and J by 2 bases, with 9 bases between them. CDR1 and CDR2 (germline): MNHEY, SVGAGI. The CDR3 covers 15 residues. CDR3 region: CASSYSRSPTDTQYF. The CDR3 nucleotides read TGTGCCAGCAGTTACTCGAGGTCTCCCACAGATACGCAGTATTTT.

The chain joins TRBV5-1 to TRBJ2-7; 8 nucleotides match TRBD2. Germline CDR1 reads SGHRS; CDR2 reads YFSETQ. The V segment lost 4 bases and the J segment 3 bases; nucleotides outside the gene matches: 3. This CDR3 region has 13 residues. CDR3 in DNA: TGCGCCAGCAGCGCCCGGGAGGGCTACGAGCAGTACTTC. This translates into CASSAREGYEQYF.

The chain recombines TRBV24-1 with TRBJ2-5, with TRBD1 identical over 8 bases. Germline values: CDR1 KGHDR, CDR2 SFDVKD. V dropped 5 bases and J dropped 2; count of bases not matched to a gene: 12. This CDR3 has 17 residues. DNA of the CDR3: TGTGCCACCAGTGCCACCCCGAGGACAGGGACGCAAGAGACCCAGTACTTC. This gives the protein CATSATPRTGTQETQYF.

This sequence joins TRBV5-1 and TRBJ2-7, with D perhaps TRBD2 (5 bases). V lost 5 bases to trimming and J lost 2 bases, with 14 bases between them. CDR3 length equals 14 residues. Germline assignment: CDR1 SGHRS and CDR2 YFSETQ. The CDR3 DNA follows: TGCGCCAGCAGGAGGGAACAGTCTGCCTACGAGCAGTACTTC. This sequence encodes CASRREQSAYEQYF. Filled out from reference TRBV5-1 and TRBJ2-7, the complete variable domain reads KAGVTQTPRYLIKTRGQQVTLSCSPISGHRSVSWYQQTPGQGLQFLFEYFSETQRNKGNFPGRFSGRQFSNSRSEMNVSTLELGDSALYLCASRREQSAYEQYFGPGTRLTVT.

The chain has TRBV7-9 and TRBJ1-1; D gene ambiguous. The CDR3 covers 15 residues. Germline CDR1 reads SEHNR; CDR2 reads FQNEAQ (reference sequence). Trimming took 2 bases from V and 0 from J, leaving 10 bases between them. The CDR3 region has the DNA TGTGCCAGCAGCTTACTAGGTGGCATGAACACTGAAGCTTTCTTT. Translation gives CASSLLGGMNTEAFF.

The chain couples TRBV28 to TRBJ2-5, with no clear D. This CDR3 contains 12 residues. Trimming removed 9 bases from V and 2 bases from J, with 10 bases in between. CDR1 and CDR2 from the germline V gene are MDHEN and SYDVKM. CDR3 residues: CARTNRQETQYF. The CDR3 DNA follows: TGTGCCAGGACAAACCGGCAAGAGACCCAGTACTTC.

The chain links TRBV3-1 (or the pseudogene TRBV3-2) to TRBJ2-5; 7 nucleotides agree with TRBD1. Per the germline V gene, CDR1 is LGHDT and CDR2 is YNNKEL (reference sequence). With V trimmed by 2 bases and J by 6 bases, 6 bases remained unmatched. CDR3 length: 14 residues. CDR3 nucleotides: TGTGCCAGCAGCCAACGACAGGGTACGAAGACCCAGTACTTC. Translation: CASSQRQGTKTQYF.

This chain connects TRBV3-1 (or the pseudogene TRBV3-2) to TRBJ2-7, with 11 positions matching TRBD1. CDR1 is LGHDT and CDR2 is YNNKEL in the germline V gene (reference sequence). V shed 2 bases, J shed 7 bases, and the junction held 7 bases outside the gene matches. This CDR3 contains 15 residues. This CDR3 reads CASSQHGQGALEQYF. The CDR3 bases are TGTGCCAGCAGCCAACATGGACAGGGGGCGTTGGAGCAGTACTTC.

The chain combines TRBV12-3 or TRBV12-4 with TRBJ1-1; D gene ambiguous. This CDR3 has 12 residues. Trimming stripped 6 bases from V and 1 base from J, with 6 bases between. DNA of the CDR3: TGTGCCAGCAGGCCTACGAACACTGAAGCTTTCTTT. This gives the protein CASRPTNTEAFF.